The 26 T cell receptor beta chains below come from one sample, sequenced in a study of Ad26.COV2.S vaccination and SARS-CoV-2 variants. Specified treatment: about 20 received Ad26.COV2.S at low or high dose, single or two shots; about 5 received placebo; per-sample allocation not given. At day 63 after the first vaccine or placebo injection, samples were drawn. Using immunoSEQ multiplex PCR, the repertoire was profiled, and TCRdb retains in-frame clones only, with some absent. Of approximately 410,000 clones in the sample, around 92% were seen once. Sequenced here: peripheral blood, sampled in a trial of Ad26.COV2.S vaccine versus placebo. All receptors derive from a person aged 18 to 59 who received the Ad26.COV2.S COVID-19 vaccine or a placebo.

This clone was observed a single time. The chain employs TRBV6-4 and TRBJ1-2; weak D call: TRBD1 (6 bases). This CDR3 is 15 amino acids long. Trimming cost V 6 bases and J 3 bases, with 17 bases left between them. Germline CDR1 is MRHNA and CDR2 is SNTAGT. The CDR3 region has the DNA TGTGCCAGCAGGCGGGGGGCAGGGGCCGACTATGGCTACACCTTC. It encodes CASRRGAGADYGYTF.

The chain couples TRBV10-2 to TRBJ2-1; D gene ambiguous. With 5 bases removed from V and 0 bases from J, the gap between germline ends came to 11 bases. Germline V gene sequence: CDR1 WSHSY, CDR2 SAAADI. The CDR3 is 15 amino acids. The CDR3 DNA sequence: TGCGCCAGCAGTAGGGCTCAAAGCTCCTACAATGAGCAGTTCTTC. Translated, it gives CASSRAQSSYNEQFF.

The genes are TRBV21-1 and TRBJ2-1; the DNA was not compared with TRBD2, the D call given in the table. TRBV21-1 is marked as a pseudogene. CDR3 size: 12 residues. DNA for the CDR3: TGTGCCAGCAGCAAAGTAAGAGGGCGGGGGTTCTTC. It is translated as CASSKVRGRGFF.

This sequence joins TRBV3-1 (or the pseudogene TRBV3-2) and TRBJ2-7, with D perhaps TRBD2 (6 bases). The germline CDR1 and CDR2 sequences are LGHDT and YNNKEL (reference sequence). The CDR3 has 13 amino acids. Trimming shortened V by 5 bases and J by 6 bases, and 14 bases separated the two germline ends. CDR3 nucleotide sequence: TGTGCCAGCAGCAAAGGCGGAGGGCGCGAGCAGTACTTC. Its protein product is CASSKGGGREQYF.

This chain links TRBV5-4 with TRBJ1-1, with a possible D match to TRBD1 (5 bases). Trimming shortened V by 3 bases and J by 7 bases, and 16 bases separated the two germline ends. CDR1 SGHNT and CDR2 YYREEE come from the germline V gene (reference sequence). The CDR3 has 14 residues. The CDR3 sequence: CASSSSGRADEAFF. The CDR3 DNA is TGTGCCAGCAGCTCTTCAGGGAGAGCGGATGAAGCTTTCTTT. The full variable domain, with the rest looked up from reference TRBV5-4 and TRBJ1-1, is ETGVTQSPTHLIKTRGQQVTLRCSSQSGHNTVSWYQQALGQGPQFIFQYYREEENGRGNFPPRFSGLQFPNYSSELNVNALELDDSALYLCASSSSGRADEAFFGQGTRLTVV.

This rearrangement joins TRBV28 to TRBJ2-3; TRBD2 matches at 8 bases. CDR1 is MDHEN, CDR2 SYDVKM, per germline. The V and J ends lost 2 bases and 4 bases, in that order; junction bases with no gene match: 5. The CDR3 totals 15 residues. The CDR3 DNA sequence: TGTGCCAGCAGTTTAGGGGTAGCGGGGCCAGATACGCAGTATTTT. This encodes CASSLGVAGPDTQYF. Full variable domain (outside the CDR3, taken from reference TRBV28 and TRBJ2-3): DVKVTQSSRYLVKRTGEKVFLECVQDMDHENMFWYRQDPGLGLRLIYFSYDVKMKEKGDIPEGYSVSREKKERFSLILESASTNQTSMYLCASSLGVAGPDTQYFGPGTRLTVL.

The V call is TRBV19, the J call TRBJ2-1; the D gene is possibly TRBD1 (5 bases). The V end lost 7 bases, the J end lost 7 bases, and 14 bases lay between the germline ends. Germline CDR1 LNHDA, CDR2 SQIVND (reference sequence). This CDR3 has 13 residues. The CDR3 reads CASTLDKGNEQFF. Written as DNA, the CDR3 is TGTGCCAGTACCTTGGACAAAGGGAATGAGCAGTTCTTC.

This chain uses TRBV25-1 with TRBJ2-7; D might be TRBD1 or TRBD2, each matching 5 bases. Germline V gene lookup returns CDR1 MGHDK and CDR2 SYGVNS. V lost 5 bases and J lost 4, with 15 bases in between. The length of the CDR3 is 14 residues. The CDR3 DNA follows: TGTGCCAGCAGTCCTATCCGTGGGGGTTACGAGCAGTACTTC. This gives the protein CASSPIRGGYEQYF.

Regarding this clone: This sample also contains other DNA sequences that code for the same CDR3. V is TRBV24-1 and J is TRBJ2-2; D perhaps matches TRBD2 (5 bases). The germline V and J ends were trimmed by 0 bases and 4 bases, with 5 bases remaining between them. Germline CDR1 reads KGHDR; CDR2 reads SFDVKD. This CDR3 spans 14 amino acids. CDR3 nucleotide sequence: TGTGCCACCAGTGATTTGCGGGGCACCGGGGAGCTGTTTTTT. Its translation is CATSDLRGTGELFF.

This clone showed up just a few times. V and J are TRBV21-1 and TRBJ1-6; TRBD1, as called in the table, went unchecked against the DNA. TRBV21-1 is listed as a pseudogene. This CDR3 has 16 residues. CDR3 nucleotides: TGTGCCAGCGCAAGGGGTCGGACATTGATAGCTTCACCCCTCCACTTT. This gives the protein CASARGRTLIASPLHF.

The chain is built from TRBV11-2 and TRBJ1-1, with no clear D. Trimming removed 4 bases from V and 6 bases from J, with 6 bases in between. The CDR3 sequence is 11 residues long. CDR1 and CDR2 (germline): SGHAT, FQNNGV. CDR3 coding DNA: TGTGCCAGCAGCTCCGCGCCTGAAGCTTTCTTT. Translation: CASSSAPEAFF.

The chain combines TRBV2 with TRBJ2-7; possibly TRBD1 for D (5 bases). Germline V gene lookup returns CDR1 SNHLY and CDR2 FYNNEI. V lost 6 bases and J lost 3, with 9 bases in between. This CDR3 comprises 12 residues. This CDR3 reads CASSREDYEQYF. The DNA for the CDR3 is TGTGCCAGCAGCAGGGAAGACTACGAGCAGTACTTC.

The CDR3 nucleotides read TGTGCCAGCAGCCTTATCTGGGCCAACGTCCTGACTTTC. Its protein is CASSLIWANVLTF. This chain links TRBV7-9 with TRBJ2-6; the D is unclear. This CDR3 spans 13 amino acids. Germline-derived CDR1 and CDR2 are SEHNR and FQNEAQ (reference sequence). V was clipped by 5 bases and J by 5 bases, with 7 bases between them.

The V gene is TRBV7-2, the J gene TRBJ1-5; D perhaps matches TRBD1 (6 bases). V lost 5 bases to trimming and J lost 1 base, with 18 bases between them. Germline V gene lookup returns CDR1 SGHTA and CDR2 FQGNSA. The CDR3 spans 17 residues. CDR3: CASSPRGGGTSNQPQHF. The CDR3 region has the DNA TGTGCCAGCAGCCCGCGAGGGGGGGGGACCAGCAATCAGCCCCAGCATTTT.

The CDR3 DNA follows: TGTGCCAGCAGTTCCCCGGGACAGGGTGACACTGAAGCTTTCTTT. Its protein product is CASSSPGQGDTEAFF. J is TRBJ1-1 and V is TRBV28; 9 positions match TRBD1. V was clipped by 4 bases and J by 3 bases; unmatched bases: 6. CDR1 and CDR2 (germline): MDHEN, SYDVKM. CDR3 length equals 15 residues. The full variable domain, with the rest looked up from reference TRBV28 and TRBJ1-1, is DVKVTQSSRYLVKRTGEKVFLECVQDMDHENMFWYRQDPGLGLRLIYFSYDVKMKEKGDIPEGYSVSREKKERFSLILESASTNQTSMYLCASSSPGQGDTEAFFGQGTRLTVV.

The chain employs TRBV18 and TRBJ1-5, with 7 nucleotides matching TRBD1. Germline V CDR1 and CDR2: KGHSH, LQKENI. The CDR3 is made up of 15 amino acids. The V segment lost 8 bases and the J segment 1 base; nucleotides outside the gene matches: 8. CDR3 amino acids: CASAKQGTSNQPQHF. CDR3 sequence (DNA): TGTGCCAGCGCGAAACAGGGGACGAGCAATCAGCCCCAGCATTTT.

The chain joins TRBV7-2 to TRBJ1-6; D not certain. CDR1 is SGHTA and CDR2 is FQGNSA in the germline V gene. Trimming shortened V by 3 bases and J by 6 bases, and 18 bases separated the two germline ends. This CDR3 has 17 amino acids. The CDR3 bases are TGTGCCAGCAGCTTTTACCCAGGACCCAACTTTAATTCACCCCTCCACTTT. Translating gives CASSFYPGPNFNSPLHF.

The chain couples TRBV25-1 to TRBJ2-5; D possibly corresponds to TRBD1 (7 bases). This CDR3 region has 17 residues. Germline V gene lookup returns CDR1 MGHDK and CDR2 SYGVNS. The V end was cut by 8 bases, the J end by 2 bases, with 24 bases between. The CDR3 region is CASGKGQARGAQETQYF. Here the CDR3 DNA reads TGTGCCAGCGGAAAAGGACAGGCGCGGGGAGCACAAGAGACCCAGTACTTC.

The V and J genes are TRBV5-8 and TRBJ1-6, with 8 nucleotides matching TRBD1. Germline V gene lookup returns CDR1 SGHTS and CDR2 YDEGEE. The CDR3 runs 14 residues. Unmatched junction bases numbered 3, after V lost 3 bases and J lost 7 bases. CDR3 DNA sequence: TGTGCCAGCAGCTCGGGACAGGTGAATTCACCCCTCCACTTT. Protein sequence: CASSSGQVNSPLHF.

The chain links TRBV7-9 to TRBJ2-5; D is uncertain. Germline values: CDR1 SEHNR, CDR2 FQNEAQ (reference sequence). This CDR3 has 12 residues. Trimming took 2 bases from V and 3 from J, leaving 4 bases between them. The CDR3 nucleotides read TGTGCCAGCAGCTTATTCAAAGAGACCCAGTACTTC. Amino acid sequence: CASSLFKETQYF.

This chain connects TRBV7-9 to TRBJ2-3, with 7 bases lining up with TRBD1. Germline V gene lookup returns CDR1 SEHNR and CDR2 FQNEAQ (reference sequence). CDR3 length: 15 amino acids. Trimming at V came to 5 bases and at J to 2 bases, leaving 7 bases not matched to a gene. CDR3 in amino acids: CASSIEGALTDTQYF. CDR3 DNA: TGTGCCAGCAGCATAGAGGGGGCCCTCACAGATACGCAGTATTTT.

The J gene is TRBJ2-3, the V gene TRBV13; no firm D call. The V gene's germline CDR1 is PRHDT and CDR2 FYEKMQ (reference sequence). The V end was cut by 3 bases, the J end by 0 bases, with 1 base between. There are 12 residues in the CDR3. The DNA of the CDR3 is TGTGCCAGCAGCTTTAGCACAGATACGCAGTATTTT. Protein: CASSFSTDTQYF.

The CDR3 DNA reads as TGTGCCTGGAGTGGCGACATTCAGTACTTC. This sequence encodes CAWSGDIQYF. The chain is built from TRBV30 and TRBJ2-4; D is undetermined. V shed 1 base and J shed 8 bases, with 3 bases lying between them. This CDR3 has 10 amino acids. The germline V gene has CDR1 GTSNPN and CDR2 SVGIG (reference sequence).

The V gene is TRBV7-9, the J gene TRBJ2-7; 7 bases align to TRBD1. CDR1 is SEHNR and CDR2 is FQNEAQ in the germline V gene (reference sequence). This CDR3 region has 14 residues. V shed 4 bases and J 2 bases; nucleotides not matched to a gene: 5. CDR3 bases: TGTGCCAGCAGCTCAGACAGGGCCCCCTACGAGCAGTACTTC. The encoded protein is CASSSDRAPYEQYF.

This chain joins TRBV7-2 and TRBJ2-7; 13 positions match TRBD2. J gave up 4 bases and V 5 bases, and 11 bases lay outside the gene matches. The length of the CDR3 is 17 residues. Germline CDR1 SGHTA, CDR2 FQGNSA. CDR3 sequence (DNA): TGTGCCAGCAGCGGTTGGACTAGCGGGGGATCTACTTACGAGCAGTACTTC. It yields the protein CASSGWTSGGSTYEQYF. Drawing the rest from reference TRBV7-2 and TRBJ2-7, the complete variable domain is GAGVSQSPSNKVTEKGKDVELRCDPISGHTALYWYRQSLGQGLEFLIYFQGNSAPDKSGLPSDRFSAERTGGSVSTLTIQRTQQEDSAVYLCASSGWTSGGSTYEQYFGPGTRLTVT.

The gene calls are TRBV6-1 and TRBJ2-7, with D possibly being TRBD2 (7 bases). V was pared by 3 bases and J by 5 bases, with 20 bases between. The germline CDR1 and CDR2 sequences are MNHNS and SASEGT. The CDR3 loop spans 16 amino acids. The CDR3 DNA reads TGTGCCAGCAGTGACCAACCGGGGGGACACCGAGACGAGCAGTACTTC. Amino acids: CASSDQPGGHRDEQYF.